One sample yielded the 9 T cell receptor beta chains listed below, sequenced in a study of long-term antiretroviral therapy in people with HIV (dated by TCRdb to between 2021 and 2023). The immunoSEQ hsTCRB v3.0 assay was used at survey level resolution for TRB variable region sequencing. TCRdb retrieved this table from immuneACCESS and kept in-frame rearrangements only. Not all clones are present; in checked studies, unresolved V genes account for under half, and no reason is known for the remainder. The sample records around 30,000 clones, around 85% of which are singletons. The top ten hold 6.5% to 9% of the sample. Specimen: unsorted PBMCs, collected 3 years after starting antiretroviral therapy. Every receptor here comes from a man between 40 and 49 years old with HIV.

V usage is TRBV10-3 and J usage is TRBJ2-7; TRBD1 is a possible D gene (6 bases). V shed 4 bases and J shed 2 bases, with 12 bases lying between them. Germline V CDR1 and CDR2: ENHRY, SYGVKD. The CDR3 spans 14 residues. CDR3 in DNA: TGTGCCATCAGTGCACAGGGAAACACCTACGAGCAGTACTTC. It codes for CAISAQGNTYEQYF.

This sequence joins TRBV4-1 and TRBJ1-3, with D possibly TRBD1 on 6 matching bases. In germline, CDR1 is MGHRA, CDR2 YSYEKL. The CDR3 sequence is 18 residues long. The V and J ends lost 3 bases and 2 bases respectively, with 20 bases between them. DNA of the CDR3: TGCGCCAGCAGCCATCCACCCAGGGGTTTGGTGACTGGAAACACCATATATTTT. It translates to CASSHPPRGLVTGNTIYF.

The V and J genes are TRBV18 and TRBJ1-2, with 7 bases aligning to TRBD1. The germline gives CDR1 KGHSH, CDR2 LQKENI. The CDR3 has 13 residues. J lost 2 bases, V lost 6 bases, and 3 bases had no gene match. Here the CDR3 DNA reads TGTGCCAGCTCCTCGGACAGGAACTATGGCTACACCTTC. This gives the protein CASSSDRNYGYTF.

This chain uses TRBV7-2 with TRBJ1-6, with D possibly matching TRBD1 (5 bases). The germline V and J ends were trimmed by 1 base and 7 bases, with 14 bases remaining between them. This CDR3 comprises 16 residues. In germline, CDR1 is SGHTA, CDR2 FQGNSA. The CDR3 reads CASSLVEGQINSPLHF. The CDR3 DNA follows: TGTGCCAGCAGCTTAGTTGAAGGACAAATAAATTCACCCCTCCACTTT.

The chain couples TRBV5-6 to TRBJ2-7; TRBD2 might be the D (6 bases). Germline V gives CDR1 SGHDT, CDR2 YYEEEE. With 2 bases removed from V and 3 bases from J, the gap between germline ends came to 12 bases. The CDR3 is made up of 14 amino acids. In DNA form, the CDR3 reads TGTGCCAGCAGCTTAACGGGAGATAGCTACGAGCAGTACTTC. Protein sequence: CASSLTGDSYEQYF.

The V gene is TRBV19, the J gene TRBJ1-2; tentative D call: TRBD1 (5 bases). The CDR3 has 15 amino acids. The germline CDR1 and CDR2 sequences are LNHDA and SQIVND (reference sequence). The ends were cut back, 4 bases at V and 5 bases at J, with 17 bases in the middle. The chain's CDR3 is CASSKRVGPPYGYTF. CDR3 DNA sequence: TGTGCCAGTAGTAAAAGAGTGGGGCCACCGTATGGCTACACCTTC.

This chain connects TRBV5-1 to TRBJ2-7; no definite D call. Trimming removed 0 bases from V and 2 bases from J, with 6 bases in between. The CDR3 has 13 residues. Germline CDR1 reads SGHRS; CDR2 reads YFSETQ. The CDR3 bases are TGCGCCAGCAGCTTGGTAGGTCCCTACGAGCAGTACTTC. Residues: CASSLVGPYEQYF.

The table lists this clone with a few counts. The chain carries TRBV27 and TRBJ1-5; TRBD1 might be the D (5 bases). Germline assignment: CDR1 MNHEY and CDR2 SMNVEV (reference sequence). Deletions cut 2 bases from V and 2 bases from J, with 10 bases between. CDR3 length equals 15 residues. The CDR3 region is CASSLVREGNQPQHF. The CDR3 DNA reads TGTGCCAGCAGTTTAGTCAGGGAGGGCAATCAGCCCCAGCATTTT.

J is TRBJ1-5 and V is TRBV27; D might be TRBD1 (5 bases). V was trimmed by 0 bases and J by 3 bases, leaving 9 bases between them. This CDR3 is 15 amino acids long. The germline V gene has CDR1 MNHEY and CDR2 SMNVEV (reference sequence). The chain's CDR3 is CASSLSLGANQPQHF. The CDR3 DNA follows: TGTGCCAGCAGTTTATCTCTAGGGGCCAATCAGCCCCAGCATTTT.